This T cell receptor beta chain stems from a study of blood T cell repertoires in COVID-19. Study background: The United States, Italy and Spain provided the acute and convalescent COVID-19 samples. Sources were T cells, B-cell-depleted T cells, or PBMCs; the material itself was cDNA or gDNA.

As processed by the authors: Reference gene primers were amplified, and this amplification served to estimate nucleated cell counts. Assay used: immunoSEQ multiplex PCR; TCRdb lists only in-frame clones, some missing. D and trimming were read from the DNA, whereas the V and J calls and clone size are those reported in that table. The repertoire holds about 240,000 clones, with about four fifths as singletons. Sequencing used peripheral blood. The clonotype comes from an elderly woman with acute or convalescent COVID-19.

CDR3: CASSRIPGVYDEQFF. CDR3 nucleotide sequence: TGTGCCAGCAGCCGAATCCCAGGGGTTTATGATGAGCAGTTCTTC. The chain combines TRBV7-3 with TRBJ2-1, with D perhaps matching TRBD1 (6 bases). The V gene's germline CDR1 is SGHTA and CDR2 FQGTGA. The CDR3 runs 15 residues. Trimming took 5 bases from V and 8 from J, leaving 19 bases between them.